These 4 T cell receptor beta chains were all obtained from the same sample, sequenced in a study of cytomegalovirus exposure and HLA in healthy donors. The PCR contained 60 Vbeta and 13 Jbeta primers. Profiled with immunoSEQ multiplex PCR; TCRdb holds only in-frame clones, not every one. The sample lists about 110,000 clones; just under 75% were seen once. Sequences were obtained from PBMCs. The receptors come from a middle-aged man in good health and CMV-seropositive.

The chain recombines TRBV6-5 with TRBJ2-6, with unresolved D. Germline CDR1 MNHEY, CDR2 SVGAGI. The CDR3 has 15 residues. The V end was cut by 2 bases, the J end by 3 bases, with 8 bases between. This chain's CDR3 is CASSYAVDGANVLTF. The CDR3 coding sequence is TGTGCCAGCAGTTACGCTGTAGATGGGGCCAACGTCCTGACTTTC.

This clone has only a few counts. V and J are TRBV7-8 and TRBJ1-1, with 8 bases fitting TRBD1. Trimming at V came to 1 base and at J to 0 bases, leaving 7 bases not matched to a gene. The germline gives CDR1 SGHVS, CDR2 FQNEAQ. The CDR3 spans 17 residues. DNA of the CDR3: TGTGCCAGCAGCTTAGTGGGACAGGTGATTATGAACACTGAAGCTTTCTTT. Translating it yields CASSLVGQVIMNTEAFF.

This chain joins TRBV5-8 and TRBJ2-4, with D possibly matching TRBD1 (5 bases). The CDR3 is made up of 14 amino acids. From germline, CDR1 is SGHTS and CDR2 YDEGEE. Trimming removed 2 bases at V and 6 bases at J, with 12 bases between. CDR3 nucleotides: TGTGCCAGCAGCTTCGACAGCCTTGCAAACATTCAGTACTTC. This codes for CASSFDSLANIQYF.

This clone showed up just once. The chain combines TRBV29-1 with TRBJ2-7, with D possibly matching TRBD1 (7 bases). CDR3 length: 13 residues. Germline values: CDR1 SQVTM, CDR2 ANQGSEA. V was pared by 4 bases and J by 0 bases, with 10 bases between. CDR3 nucleotides: TGCAGCGTTGTGGAGGGGGCCTCCTACGAGCAGTACTTC. Its protein is CSVVEGASYEQYF.